This T cell receptor beta chain came from a study of blood T cell repertoires in COVID-19. Across the study: COVID-19 samples, acute and convalescent, were from the United States, Italy and Spain. The analysed material was cDNA or gDNA that came from T cells, B-cell-depleted T cells, or PBMCs.

CDR1 is SGHRS and CDR2 is YFSETQ in the germline V gene. V trimming: 0 bases; J trimming: 7 bases; junction bases outside the gene matches: 2. The CDR3 totals 14 residues. Source study methods: Counts of nucleated cells, estimated from reference gene primer amplification, were obtained. Here immunoSEQ multiplex PCR was the method, and the copy in TCRdb shows in-frame clones only, minus some. V and J calls and clone size come straight from that table; D and trimming were deduced from the DNA. Altogether 9,500 to 11,000 clones are present, approximately 88% being singletons, with the ten largest covering 4% to 5.5%.

V usage is TRBV5-1 and J usage is TRBJ2-1; 9 bases agree with TRBD1. The sequenced sample was peripheral blood. The sequence was obtained from a human donor in a cohort sampled during active COVID-19. The CDR3 here is CASSLEQGANEQFF. In nucleotides, the CDR3 is TGCGCCAGCAGCTTGGAACAGGGGGCAAATGAGCAGTTCTTC.